This is a list of T cell receptor beta chains from one sample in a study of T-cell memory formation after mild COVID-19. One entry per CDR3 protein, called by TCRdb with MiXCR from the 5' RACE reads. The data hold under 250,000 distinct CDR3 sequences, with roughly a tenth observed a single time. Sequences were obtained from PBMCs or a T cell subset sorted from them (not recorded which). The receptors originated from a man aged 18-30 years who had mild COVID-19 (a few samples of this study predate the infection). Cell type and time point are not known. Each CDR3 is given with its conserved first and last residue. A D gene is named only where the DNA matches it firmly. The size entry is marked missing in some rows and otherwise reads once, few, many or a size class.

size: few; V: TRBV9; J: TRBJ1-2; D: TRBD1; CDR3: CASSVGRDRGVDTF; DNA: TGTGCCAGCAGCGTAGGTCGAGACAGGGGGGTTGACACCTTC
size: few; V: TRBV6-5; J: TRBJ2-7; D: .; CDR3: CASSYSAASSYEQYF; DNA: TGTGCCAGCAGTTACTCTGCAGCGAGCTCCTACGAGCAGTACTTC
size: .; V: TRBV11-1; J: TRBJ1-5; D: .; CDR3: CASSLTDNQPQHF; DNA: TGTGCCAGCAGCTTGACGGACAATCAGCCCCAGCATTTT
size: .; V: TRBV7-9; J: TRBJ2-7; D: TRBD2; CDR3: CASSPSGGRNYEQYF; DNA: TGTGCCAGCAGCCCTTCGGGAGGCAGAAACTACGAGCAGTACTTC
size: .; V: TRBV7-8; J: TRBJ2-7; D: .; CDR3: CASSLQHTPGPYEQYF; DNA: TGTGCCAGCAGCTTACAGCACACCCCAGGGCCCTACGAGCAGTACTTC
size: .; V: TRBV18; J: TRBJ2-5; D: .; CDR3: CASTRGVKETQYF; DNA: TGTGCCAGCACGAGGGGGGTGAAAGAGACCCAGTACTTC
size: few; V: TRBV24-1; J: TRBJ2-1; D: .; CDR3: CATSDLGRGRYNEQFF; DNA: TGTGCCACCAGTGATTTGGGCAGGGGAAGATACAATGAGCAGTTCTTC
size: .; V: TRBV7-9; J: TRBJ2-5; D: .; CDR3: CASSFNVGQETQYF; DNA: TGTGCCAGCAGCTTTAACGTAGGGCAAGAGACCCAGTACTTC
size: .; V: TRBV4-1; J: TRBJ2-5; D: .; CDR3: CASSQLGLSETQYF; DNA: TGCGCCAGCAGCCAACTAGGCCTGTCGGAGACCCAGTACTTC
size: few; V: TRBV4-2; J: TRBJ1-4; D: .; CDR3: CASSPLRDRGEKLFF; DNA: TGTGCCAGCAGCCCACTCAGGGATCGGGGTGAAAAACTGTTTTTT
size: few; V: TRBV5-6; J: TRBJ1-5; D: .; CDR3: CASSFGGIGNQPQHF; DNA: TGTGCCAGCAGCTTCGGAGGTATTGGCAATCAGCCCCAGCATTTT
size: many; V: TRBV4-1; J: TRBJ2-7; D: .; CDR3: CASSQDRSSYEQYF; DNA: TGCGCCAGCAGCCAAGACAGGTCATCCTACGAGCAGTACTTC
size: .; V: TRBV10-1; J: TRBJ2-1; D: TRBD2; CDR3: CASSGGAVRNEQFF; DNA: TGCGCCAGCAGCGGGGGGGCCGTCAGGAATGAGCAGTTCTTC
size: few; V: TRBV12-3/TRBV12-4; J: TRBJ2-3; D: TRBD1; CDR3: CASSPYRGGADTQYF; DNA: TGTGCCAGCAGTCCTTACAGGGGTGGGGCAGATACGCAGTATTTT
size: few; V: TRBV6-5; J: TRBJ2-3; D: .; CDR3: CASSYGVTDTQYF; DNA: TGTGCCAGCAGTTACGGGGTTACAGATACGCAGTATTTT
size: .; V: TRBV7-9; J: TRBJ2-1; D: .; CDR3: CASSFFDNEQFF; DNA: TGTGCCAGCAGCTTCTTCGACAATGAGCAGTTCTTC
size: few; V: TRBV7-9; J: TRBJ2-1; D: .; CDR3: CASSLAGTGTYGEQFF; DNA: TGTGCCAGCAGCTTAGCTGGGACCGGAACGTACGGTGAGCAGTTCTTC
size: .; V: TRBV4-3; J: TRBJ2-1; D: TRBD2; CDR3: CASSQLVGGIDNEQFF; DNA: TGCGCCAGCAGCCAACTTGTCGGGGGGATCGACAATGAGCAGTTCTTC
size: .; V: TRBV28; J: TRBJ2-3; D: .; CDR3: CATGESTDTQYF; DNA: TGTGCCACCGGAGAGAGCACAGATACGCAGTATTTT
size: .; V: TRBV4-3; J: TRBJ2-7; D: TRBD1; CDR3: CASSQGSSGTGAPYEQYF; DNA: TGCGCCAGCAGCCAGGGAAGTTCCGGGACAGGAGCCCCCTACGAGCAGTACTTC
size: once; V: TRBV5-4; J: TRBJ2-2; D: .; CDR3: CARSLDFGGNTGELFF; DNA: TGTGCCCGCAGCTTGGATTTCGGGGGGAACACCGGGGAGCTGTTTTTT
size: .; V: TRBV7-2; J: TRBJ1-1; D: .; CDR3: CASSLQLDDPRAFF; DNA: TGTGCCAGCAGCCTACAGCTTGACGACCCTCGTGCTTTCTTT
size: few; V: TRBV18; J: TRBJ1-1; D: .; CDR3: CASSIGPNTEAFF; DNA: TGTGCCAGCTCAATCGGACCTAACACTGAAGCTTTCTTT
size: .; V: TRBV18; J: TRBJ1-3; D: TRBD1; CDR3: CASSPPGTARSGNTIYF; DNA: TGTGCCAGCTCACCACCAGGGACAGCCCGCTCTGGAAACACCATATATTTT
size: many; V: TRBV7-9; J: TRBJ2-3; D: .; CDR3: CASSALGSTDTQYF; DNA: TGTGCCAGCAGCGCGCTAGGGAGCACAGATACGCAGTATTTT
size: few; V: TRBV9; J: TRBJ2-1; D: TRBD2; CDR3: CASSVTSGGHNEQFF; DNA: TGTGCCAGCAGCGTGACTAGCGGGGGCCACAATGAGCAGTTCTTC
size: few; V: TRBV20-1; J: TRBJ2-5; D: .; CDR3: CSARDRAGVGETQYF; DNA: TGCAGTGCTAGAGATCGGGCCGGGGTCGGAGAGACCCAGTACTTC
size: .; V: TRBV24-1; J: TRBJ1-2; D: TRBD1; CDR3: CATSDLDRNYGYTF; DNA: TGTGCCACCAGTGATCTGGACAGGAACTATGGCTACACCTTC
size: many; V: TRBV5-5; J: TRBJ2-5; D: .; CDR3: CASSLAGDQETQYF; DNA: TGCGCCAGCAGCTTGGCTGGAGACCAAGAGACCCAGTACTTC
size: few; V: TRBV5-1; J: TRBJ2-5; D: .; CDR3: CASSLDGGAETQYF; DNA: TGCGCCAGCAGCTTGGACGGCGGGGCAGAGACCCAGTACTTC
size: few; V: TRBV7-2; J: TRBJ2-7; D: TRBD2; CDR3: CASSGTSFGYEQYF; DNA: TGTGCCAGCAGCGGGACTAGCTTTGGCTACGAGCAGTACTTC